The 28 T cell receptor beta chains below all came from one sample that was sequenced in a study of cytomegalovirus exposure and HLA in healthy donors. Use of 60 Vbeta and 13 Jbeta primers characterized the PCR. Profiled with immunoSEQ multiplex PCR; TCRdb holds only in-frame clones, not every one. Of 100,000 to 150,000 clones in the sample, over 60% are singletons; the top ten hold 9.5% to 15%. Material: PBMCs. The receptors come from a woman in her thirties or forties in good health and CMV-seropositive.

V gene TRBV9 combines with J gene TRBJ2-1; 15 nucleotides align to TRBD2. This CDR3 contains 15 residues. Germline V gives CDR1 SGDLS, CDR2 YYNGEE. The V segment lost 3 bases and the J segment 9 bases; nucleotides outside the gene matches: 4. The CDR3 coding sequence is TGTGCCAGCAGCGGGACTAGCGGGAGGGAAGGTGAGCAGTTCTTC. It encodes CASSGTSGREGEQFF.

V gene TRBV7-8 combines with J gene TRBJ2-2; D not certain. V was clipped by 1 base and J by 5 bases, with 11 bases between them. Germline CDR1 is SGHVS and CDR2 is FQNEAQ. The CDR3 sequence is 15 residues long. The CDR3 DNA is TGTGCCAGCAGCTTAGGGCTAGATAGAACCGGGGAGCTGTTTTTT. Encoded protein: CASSLGLDRTGELFF. The whole variable domain, remainder taken from reference TRBV7-8 and TRBJ2-2, is GAGVSQSPRYKVAKRGQDVALRCDPISGHVSLFWYQQALGQGPEFLTYFQNEAQLDKSGLPSDRFFAERPEGSVSTLKIQRTQQEDSAVYLCASSLGLDRTGELFFGEGSRLTVL.

This clone came up a few times. The J gene is TRBJ1-2, the V gene TRBV6-5; D possibly corresponds to TRBD1 (6 bases). This CDR3 contains 15 residues. Germline assignment: CDR1 MNHEY and CDR2 SVGAGI. Trimming took off 5 bases at V and 4 bases at J, with 17 bases between the two ends. The CDR3 nucleotides read TGTGCCAGCAGTCCACAGGGCGGGGGGGTCTATGGCTACACCTTC. Translation gives CASSPQGGGVYGYTF.

The chain couples TRBV2 to TRBJ2-2; no firm D call. The CDR3 sequence is 15 residues long. Looked up from germline, CDR1 is SNHLY and CDR2 is FYNNEI. V dropped 5 bases and J dropped 2 bases, with 12 bases sitting between them. CDR3 loop: CASSKLVTNTGELFF. In nucleotides, the CDR3 is TGTGCCAGCAGTAAACTCGTGACAAACACCGGGGAGCTGTTTTTT.

A word on this clone: Additional DNA sequences in this sample encode the identical CDR3. This chain uses TRBV7-2 with TRBJ1-4; D ambiguous. Germline CDR1 and CDR2: SGHTA and FQGNSA. The V and J ends lost 1 base and 5 bases respectively, with 8 bases between them. The CDR3 runs to 14 residues. This chain's CDR3 is CASSLGGRNEKLFF. The CDR3 DNA follows: TGTGCCAGCAGCTTAGGTGGCAGGAATGAAAAACTGTTTTTT.

The rearrangement links TRBV15 to TRBJ2-3; D gene ambiguous. The CDR3 contains 13 residues. Trimming left V 1 base short and J 2 bases short, with 4 bases between. Germline loops: CDR1 LNHNV, CDR2 YYDKDF (reference sequence). CDR3 region: CATSRANTDTQYF. The CDR3 coding sequence is TGTGCCACCAGCAGAGCCAACACAGATACGCAGTATTTT.

This chain links TRBV6-5 with TRBJ2-7; D is uncertain. CDR1 is MNHEY and CDR2 is SVGAGI in the germline V gene. The CDR3 is made up of 11 amino acids. V was clipped by 5 bases and J by 4 bases, with 6 bases between them. CDR3 protein: CASSPFYEQYF. CDR3 nucleotides: TGTGCCAGCAGTCCTTTTTACGAGCAGTACTTC.

This clone occurred once. This rearrangement joins TRBV11-1 to TRBJ1-2; the D is unclear. The CDR3 runs 14 residues. The germline V gene has CDR1 SGHAT and CDR2 FQDESV (reference sequence). Trimming cost V 5 bases and J 1 base, with 11 bases left between them. The chain's CDR3 is CASSGADYNYGYTF. CDR3 coding DNA: TGTGCCAGCAGCGGAGCGGACTATAACTATGGCTACACCTTC.

This chain uses TRBV4-1 with TRBJ2-5; D may be TRBD2 (6 bases). The last part of the DNA fits TRBJ2-7 better; the J call may be wrong. The CDR3 sequence is 16 residues long. The germline CDR1 and CDR2 sequences are MGHRA and YSYEKL. In nucleotides, the CDR3 is TGCGCCAGCAGCCAAGATCGGAGGGTAGGGGATCACGAGCAGTACTTC. Protein: CASSQDRRVGDHEQYF.

The chain has TRBV5-1 and TRBJ2-2, with a weak D call TRBD2 (5 bases). V was pared by 4 bases and J by 3 bases, with 13 bases between. Germline assignment: CDR1 SGHRS and CDR2 YFSETQ. This CDR3 has 15 residues. The CDR3 DNA reads TGCGCCAGCAGCCGGGTCGCGGGTTACACCGGGGAGCTGTTTTTT. It yields the protein CASSRVAGYTGELFF. The full variable domain, in which reference TRBV5-1 and TRBJ2-2 provide the parts outside the CDR3, is KAGVTQTPRYLIKTRGQQVTLSCSPISGHRSVSWYQQTPGQGLQFLFEYFSETQRNKGNFPGRFSGRQFSNSRSEMNVSTLELGDSALYLCASSRVAGYTGELFFGEGSRLTVL.

A remark on this clone: One end of the junction is discordant with germline, which a read error may explain. This chain joins TRBV28 and TRBJ2-6; 10 bases line up with TRBD1. The CDR3 loop spans 17 amino acids. Germline CDR1 reads MDHEN; CDR2 reads SYDVKM. The CDR3 here is CASNPGQGWSGANVLTF. Written as DNA, the CDR3 is TGTGCCAGCAACCCGGGACAGGGGTGGTCTGGCGCCAACGTCCTGACTTTC.

The V call is TRBV19, the J call TRBJ1-5, with D perhaps matching TRBD1 (5 bases). The germline V gene has CDR1 LNHDA and CDR2 SQIVND (reference sequence). V lost 4 bases and J lost 3, with 16 bases in between. This CDR3 is built from 16 residues. In DNA form, the CDR3 reads TGTGCCAGTAGTAGAAGACACGACAGAGACAATCAGCCCCAGCATTTT. Translated: CASSRRHDRDNQPQHF.

V gene TRBV9 combines with J gene TRBJ2-5; possibly TRBD2 for D (5 bases). The germline V gene encodes CDR1 SGDLS and CDR2 YYNGEE. Between the trimmed V and J ends, which lost 4 bases and 4 bases, there was a span of 14 bases. The CDR3 totals 14 residues. CDR3 sequence reads: CASSPRGEGETQYF. CDR3 nucleotide sequence: TGTGCCAGCAGCCCCCGGGGAGAGGGAGAGACCCAGTACTTC.

The chain links TRBV5-5 to TRBJ2-1; 7 bases align to TRBD2. The CDR3 has 15 residues. CDR1 and CDR2 (germline): SGHKS, YYEKEE (reference sequence). The V segment lost 6 bases and the J segment 6 bases; nucleotides outside the gene matches: 12. CDR3 sequence reads: CASTSREVFGNEQFF. As DNA, the CDR3 is TGTGCCAGCACCTCCCGGGAGGTCTTCGGCAATGAGCAGTTCTTC. The variable domain in full, completed from reference TRBV5-5 and TRBJ2-1, reads DAGVTQSPTHLIKTRGQQVTLRCSPISGHKSVSWYQQVLGQGPQFIFQYYEKEERGRGNFPDRFSARQFPNYSSELNVNALLLGDSALYLCASTSREVFGNEQFFGPGTRLTVL.

The CDR3 DNA sequence: TGTGCCTGGACAGGACAGGTGGGGGAAAAACTGTTTTTT. The encoded protein is CAWTGQVGEKLFF. The chain has TRBV30 and TRBJ1-4; 7 bases agree with TRBD1. V lost 4 bases to trimming and J lost 8 bases; unmatched junction nucleotides: 7. Germline CDR1 reads GTSNPN; CDR2 reads SVGIG (reference sequence). CDR3 length: 13 residues.

Of note for this clone: The same CDR3 is also encoded by other DNA sequences in this sample. The V and J genes are TRBV6-1 and TRBJ2-5; D not resolved. The CDR3 is 12 residues long. CDR1 is MNHNS and CDR2 is SASEGT in the germline V gene. V dropped 6 bases and J dropped 5 bases, with 10 bases sitting between them. The CDR3 spells CASSGTGETQYF. As DNA, the CDR3 is TGTGCCAGCAGCGGAACCGGGGAGACCCAGTACTTC.

V gene TRBV18 combines with J gene TRBJ1-1; 7 bases align to TRBD1. After removal of 3 bases from V and 7 bases from J, the junction contained 5 bases not matched to a gene. The CDR3 runs 13 residues. CDR1 KGHSH and CDR2 LQKENI come from the germline V gene. This CDR3 is CASSPGQVGEAFF. The CDR3 nucleotides are TGTGCCAGCTCACCCGGACAGGTCGGTGAAGCTTTCTTT.

CDR3 protein: CAWSPHISGNTIYF. In DNA, the CDR3 is TGTGCCTGGAGTCCACACATCTCCGGAAACACCATATATTTT. This chain links TRBV30 with TRBJ1-3; D is uncertain. The ends were cut back, 2 bases at V and 4 bases at J, with 12 bases in the middle. Germline V gives CDR1 GTSNPN, CDR2 SVGIG (reference sequence). The CDR3 runs to 14 residues. Together with reference TRBV30 and TRBJ1-3, the CDR3 gives the full variable domain: SQTIHQWPATLVQPVGSPLSLECTVEGTSNPNLYWYRQAAGRGLQLLFYSVGIGQISSEVPQNLSASRPQDRQFILSSKKLLLSDSGFYLCAWSPHISGNTIYFGEGSWLTVV.

The rearrangement links TRBV2 to TRBJ1-5; the match to TRBD1 covers 8 bases. The CDR3 is 15 amino acids. Germline V CDR1 and CDR2: SNHLY, FYNNEI. The V segment lost 7 bases and the J segment 7 bases; nucleotides outside the gene matches: 12. CDR3 nucleotide sequence: TGTGCCAGCACCATTGGACAGGGTTCGGGACAGCCCCAGCATTTT. Translating gives CASTIGQGSGQPQHF.

V is TRBV15 and J is TRBJ1-3; TRBD1 aligns across 11 bases. Germline trimming cut 0 bases from V and 4 bases from J; bases unmatched to any gene: 11. Germline V gene sequence: CDR1 LNHNV, CDR2 YYDKDF (reference sequence). The length of the CDR3 is 19 residues. The CDR3 spells CATSRDRRGGQGEGNTIYF. The CDR3 DNA reads TGTGCCACCAGCAGAGATCGGCGGGGGGGACAGGGGGAAGGAAACACCATATATTTT. Supplemented by reference TRBV15 and TRBJ1-3, the full variable domain reads DAMVIQNPRYQVTQFGKPVTLSCSQTLNHNVMYWYQQKSSQAPKLLFHYYDKDFNNEADTPDNFQSRRPNTSFCFLDIRSPGLGDTAMYLCATSRDRRGGQGEGNTIYFGEGSWLTVV.

This chain links TRBV6-1 with TRBJ2-1, with D possibly TRBD1 on 5 matching bases. The V end was cut by 6 bases, the J end by 4 bases, with 10 bases between. The CDR3 covers 13 residues. Germline assignment: CDR1 MNHNS and CDR2 SASEGT. CDR3 DNA: TGTGCCAGCAGGGCTCGACAGTACAATGAGCAGTTCTTC. It codes for CASRARQYNEQFF.

The gene calls are TRBV29-1 and TRBJ1-2; possibly TRBD1 for D (6 bases). The CDR3 is made up of 14 amino acids. Germline CDR1 SQVTM, CDR2 ANQGSEA. Trimming took 5 bases from V and 6 from J, leaving 19 bases between them. CDR3 sequence reads: CSVPFGGAVDGYTF. Written as DNA, the CDR3 is TGCAGCGTTCCATTTGGGGGGGCGGTTGATGGCTACACCTTC.

The chain has TRBV30 and TRBJ2-7; 8 bases line up with TRBD2. V trimming: 2 bases; J trimming: 4 bases; junction bases outside the gene matches: 7. Germline loops: CDR1 GTSNPN, CDR2 SVGIG (reference sequence). The CDR3 runs 14 residues. The CDR3 sequence is CAWSKSSGQYEQYF. The DNA for the CDR3 is TGTGCCTGGAGTAAATCTAGCGGGCAATACGAGCAGTACTTC.

This clone has more than one count but fewer than ten. V usage is TRBV11-3 and J usage is TRBJ2-1; 7 nucleotides match TRBD2. This CDR3 region has 12 residues. V dropped 5 bases and J dropped 9; count of bases not matched to a gene: 4. Germline CDR1 SGHNT, CDR2 YENEEA. CDR3 coding DNA: TGTGCCAGCAGCCCGGGGGAGGGTGAGCAGTTCTTC. Translating it yields CASSPGEGEQFF.

The chain couples TRBV30 to TRBJ1-2, with unresolved D. CDR3 length: 14 amino acids. Deletions cut 4 bases from V and 0 bases from J, with 12 bases between. From germline, CDR1 is GTSNPN and CDR2 SVGIG (reference sequence). The CDR3 sequence is CAWNPTVANYGYTF. In nucleotides, the CDR3 is TGTGCCTGGAATCCTACGGTAGCTAACTATGGCTACACCTTC.

Details on this clone: At one boundary the junction diverges from the germline segment, which might be a read error. V is TRBV7-9 and J is TRBJ1-1, with 8 bases that match TRBD1. This CDR3 contains 15 residues. Germline V CDR1 and CDR2: SEHNR, FQNEAQ (reference sequence). The CDR3 sequence: CASSFPGGLNAEAFF. CDR3 DNA: TGTGCCAGCAGCTTCCCAGGGGGCCTGAACGCTGAAGCTTTCTTT.

The chain employs TRBV28 and TRBJ1-2, with no clear D. The CDR3 is made up of 13 amino acids. Deletions cut 5 bases from V and 3 bases from J, with 10 bases between. CDR1 MDHEN and CDR2 SYDVKM come from the germline V gene. The CDR3 coding sequence is TGTGCCAGCAGTCCTCCGGGTTACTATGGCTACACCTTC. Amino acid sequence: CASSPPGYYGYTF.

The genes are TRBV5-5 and TRBJ1-5; D not certain. Trimming pared 4 bases from V and 5 bases from J, leaving 10 bases between. CDR3 size: 13 residues. Per germline, CDR1 SGHKS and CDR2 YYEKEE (reference sequence). CDR3 in amino acids: CASSQDGDQPQHF. CDR3 sequence (DNA): TGTGCCAGCAGCCAGGACGGGGATCAGCCCCAGCATTTT.